This T cell receptor beta chain was found in a study of blood T cells in healthy people across ages. A sample-barcoded 5' primer and a J-beta primer mix were used in a second PCR of roughly 7 to 11 cycles. Each CDR3 protein gets one entry after TCRdb re-called the 5' RACE reads with MiXCR. Altogether hundreds of thousands of distinct CDR3 sequences are present, approximately 21% being singletons, with the ten largest covering more than 3%. Whole-study findings and limits: Higher diversity and more naive CD4+ cells were features of long-lived donors, compared to aged donors. It was not possible, with unsorted PBMCs, to conclusively compare naive and antigen-experienced cells. CMV status of donors was unknown, possibly confounding expanded clonotype changes. The study found TCR beta diversity correlated strongly with naive T cell percentage.

V was clipped by 5 bases and J by 0 bases; unmatched bases: 7. CDR1 and CDR2 (germline): SGHTA, FQGNSA. The CDR3 length is 16 residues. Regarding this clonotype: As yet, its antigen is unknown.

The origin of this receptor is a man in his 70s in good health. This chain uses TRBV7-2 with TRBJ1-3; 7 nucleotides match TRBD1. The sequenced material came from blood. CDR3 DNA sequence: TGTGCCAGCAGCCAGAGGGACAGTTCCTCTGGAAACACCATATATTTT. It encodes CASSQRDSSSGNTIYF. Filled out from reference TRBV7-2 and TRBJ1-3, the complete variable domain reads GAGVSQSPSNKVTEKGKDVELRCDPISGHTALYWYRQSLGQGLEFLIYFQGNSAPDKSGLPSDRFSAERTGGSVSTLTIQRTQQEDSAVYLCASSQRDSSSGNTIYFGEGSWLTVV.